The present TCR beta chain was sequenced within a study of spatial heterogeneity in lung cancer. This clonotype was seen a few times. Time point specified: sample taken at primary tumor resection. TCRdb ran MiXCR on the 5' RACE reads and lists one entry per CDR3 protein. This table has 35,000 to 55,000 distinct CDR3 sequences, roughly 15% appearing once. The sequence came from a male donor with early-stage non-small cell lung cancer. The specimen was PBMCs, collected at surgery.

The CDR3 DNA follows: TGCGCCAGCACCAAATCTTCCGGGACAGCGAACACCATATATTTT. This codes for CASTKSSGTANTIYF. The rearrangement uses TRBV10-2 and TRBJ1-3; 7 bases are a match to TRBD1. This CDR3 is built from 15 residues. Germline V lookup: CDR1 WSHSY, CDR2 SAAADI. Trimming removed 7 bases from V and 7 bases from J; junction bases left unmatched: 13.